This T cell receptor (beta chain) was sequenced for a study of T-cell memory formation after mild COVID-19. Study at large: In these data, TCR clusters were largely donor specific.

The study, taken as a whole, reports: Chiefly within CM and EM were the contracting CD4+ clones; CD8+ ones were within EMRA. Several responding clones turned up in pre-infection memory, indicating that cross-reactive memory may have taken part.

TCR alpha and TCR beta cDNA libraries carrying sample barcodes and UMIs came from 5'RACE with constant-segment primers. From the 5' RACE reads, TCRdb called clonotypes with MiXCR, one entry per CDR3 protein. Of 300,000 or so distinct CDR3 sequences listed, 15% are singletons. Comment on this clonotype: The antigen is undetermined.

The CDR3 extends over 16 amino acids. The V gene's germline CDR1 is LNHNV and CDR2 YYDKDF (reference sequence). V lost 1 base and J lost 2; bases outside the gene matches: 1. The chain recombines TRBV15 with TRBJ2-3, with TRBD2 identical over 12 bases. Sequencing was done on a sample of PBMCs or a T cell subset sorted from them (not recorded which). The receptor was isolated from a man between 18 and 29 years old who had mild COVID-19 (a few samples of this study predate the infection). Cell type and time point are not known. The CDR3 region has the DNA TGTGCCACCAGCAGAGCTAGCGGGGGGGCCACAGATACGCAGTATTTT. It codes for CATSRASGGATDTQYF. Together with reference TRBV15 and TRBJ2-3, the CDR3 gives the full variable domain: DAMVIQNPRYQVTQFGKPVTLSCSQTLNHNVMYWYQQKSSQAPKLLFHYYDKDFNNEADTPDNFQSRRPNTSFCFLDIRSPGLGDTAMYLCATSRASGGATDTQYFGPGTRLTVL.